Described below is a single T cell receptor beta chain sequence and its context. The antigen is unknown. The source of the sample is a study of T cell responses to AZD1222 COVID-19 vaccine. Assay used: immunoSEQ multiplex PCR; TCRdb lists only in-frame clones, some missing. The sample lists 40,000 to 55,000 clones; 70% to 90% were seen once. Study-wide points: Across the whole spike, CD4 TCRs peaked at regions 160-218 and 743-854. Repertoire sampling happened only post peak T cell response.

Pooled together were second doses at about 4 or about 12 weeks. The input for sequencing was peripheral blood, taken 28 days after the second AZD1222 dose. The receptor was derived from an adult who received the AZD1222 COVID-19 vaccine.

The CDR3 region has the DNA TGCGCCACATCCGACCCGGGGAACAATCAGCCCCAGCATTTT. Translating gives CATSDPGNNQPQHF. The chain links TRBV23-1 to TRBJ1-5; D gene uncertain. TRBV23-1 is noted as an ORF with a role that remains uncertain. Trimming took off 10 bases at V and 3 bases at J, with 16 bases between the two ends. This CDR3 comprises 14 residues.